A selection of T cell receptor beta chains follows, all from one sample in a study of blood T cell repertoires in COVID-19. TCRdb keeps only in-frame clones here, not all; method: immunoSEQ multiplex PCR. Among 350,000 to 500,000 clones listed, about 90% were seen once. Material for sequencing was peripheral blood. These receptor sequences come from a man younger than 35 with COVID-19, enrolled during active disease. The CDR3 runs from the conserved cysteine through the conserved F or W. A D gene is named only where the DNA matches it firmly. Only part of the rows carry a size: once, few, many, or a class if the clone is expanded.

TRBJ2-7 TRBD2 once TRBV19 CASSRGGLAGKNEQYF TGTGCCAGTAGTAGAGGTGGGCTAGCGGGAAAAAACGAGCAGTACTTC
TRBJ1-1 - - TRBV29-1 CSAENRNTEAFF TGCAGCGCCGAGAACCGGAACACTGAAGCTTTCTTT
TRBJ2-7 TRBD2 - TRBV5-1 CASRVSGHYEQYF TGCGCCAGCAGGGTTAGCGGGCACTACGAGCAGTACTTC
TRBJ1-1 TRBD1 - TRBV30 CAWSVLGQGSTEAFF TGTGCCTGGAGTGTACTGGGACAGGGGAGCACTGAAGCTTTCTTT
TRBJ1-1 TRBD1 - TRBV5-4 CASRPDRARFGEAFF TGTGCCAGCAGACCGGACAGGGCGCGGTTCGGCGAAGCTTTCTTT
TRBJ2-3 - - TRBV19 CASSATGGPGVSRTDTQYF TGTGCCAGTAGCGCCACAGGAGGGCCCGGGGTGTCCCGCACAGATACGCAGTATTTT
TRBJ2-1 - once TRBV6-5 CASSYSWDTNNEQFF TGTGCCAGCAGTTACTCATGGGACACAAACAATGAGCAGTTCTTC
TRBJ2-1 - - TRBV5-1 CASSLSAVYNEQFF TGCGCCAGCAGCTTGTCGGCGGTTTACAATGAGCAGTTCTTC
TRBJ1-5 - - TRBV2 CASSDGGQGNQPQHF TGTGCCAGCAGTGACGGGGGGCAGGGCAATCAGCCCCAGCATTTT
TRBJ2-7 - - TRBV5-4 CASSLAAESSYEQYF TGTGCCAGCAGCTTGGCGGCGGAGAGCTCCTACGAGCAGTACTTC
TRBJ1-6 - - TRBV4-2 CASSPDKGPVGSPLHF TGTGCCAGCAGCCCCGACAAGGGGCCTGTGGGTTCACCCCTCCACTTT
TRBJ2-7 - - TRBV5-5 CASSPGETFYYEQYF TGTGCCAGCAGCCCTGGCGAGACTTTCTATTACGAGCAGTACTTC
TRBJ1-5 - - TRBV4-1 CASSQDRGNQPQHF TGCGCCAGCAGCCAAGATCGCGGTAATCAGCCCCAGCATTTT
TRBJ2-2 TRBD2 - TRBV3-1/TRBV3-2 CASSQDFKRDYTGELFF TGTGCCAGCAGCCAAGATTTCAAGCGGGACTACACCGGGGAGCTGTTTTTT